The rows below give T cell receptor beta chains drawn from one sample of a study of T cells after posttransplantation cyclophosphamide. The repertoire was sequenced with immunoSEQ multiplex PCR; TCRdb's copy has only in-frame clones and lacks some. The table records tens of thousands of clones, about 77% of them present only once. The sequencing here drew on CD4+ T cells sorted from blood, taken roughly 2,000 days after a stem cell transplant with posttransplant cyclophosphamide. The receptors were gathered from a female patient between 40 and 55 years old who received an allogeneic stem cell transplant from a related donor, was CMV-positive, and had no GVHD. Some T cells may be supplied by the graft donor. The CDR3 runs from the conserved cysteine through the conserved F or W. Each record gives: J gene, D gene, V gene, CDR3 length, clone size, CDR3 DNA, CDR3 protein. D genes are given only for firm matches. Not all rows give a size; the values are once, few, many and, for expanded clones, a class.

J: TRBJ2-7
D: NA
V: TRBV6-6
length: 13
size: once
DNA: TGTGCGACCATCGACAGTTTCTCCTACGAGCAGTACTTC
CDR3: CATIDSFSYEQYF

J: TRBJ2-6
D: NA
V: TRBV4-3
length: 15
size: once
DNA: TGCGCCAGCAGCCTATCCCCCTCTGGGGCCAACGTCCTGACTTTC
CDR3: CASSLSPSGANVLTF

J: TRBJ1-6
D: NA
V: TRBV6-1
length: 12
size: NA
DNA: TGTGCCAGCAGTGAACCCCTTTCACCCCTCCACTTT
CDR3: CASSEPLSPLHF

J: TRBJ2-7
D: TRBD1
V: TRBV5-1
length: 15
size: NA
DNA: TGCGCCAGCAGCTTGGCTCCAGACAGGGGCTACGAGCAGTACTTC
CDR3: CASSLAPDRGYEQYF

J: TRBJ2-1
D: TRBD1
V: TRBV6-4
length: 13
size: NA
DNA: TGTGCCAGCAGTGCCACAGGGGGCTATGAGCAGTTCTTC
CDR3: CASSATGGYEQFF

J: TRBJ2-3
D: TRBD2
V: TRBV5-4
length: 14
size: NA
DNA: TGTGCCAGCAGTCCGGCGGGGGGTACAGATACGCAGTATTTT
CDR3: CASSPAGGTDTQYF

J: TRBJ2-3
D: NA
V: TRBV18
length: 15
size: NA
DNA: TGTGCCAGCTCACCGGTCCAGACAGTTCCAGATACGCAGTATTTT
CDR3: CASSPVQTVPDTQYF

J: TRBJ2-7
D: TRBD1
V: TRBV28
length: 14
size: NA
DNA: TGTGCCAGCAGAGACAGGGGGCGCGAGTACGAGCAGTACTTC
CDR3: CASRDRGREYEQYF

J: TRBJ2-5
D: NA
V: TRBV4-1
length: 15
size: NA
DNA: TGCGCCAGCAGCCAAGATCGGGGGGCTCAAGAGACCCAGTACTTC
CDR3: CASSQDRGAQETQYF

J: TRBJ1-2
D: TRBD1
V: TRBV11-1
length: 13
size: NA
DNA: TGTGCCAGCACCCCCGACAGGGTCGGTGGCTACACCTTC
CDR3: CASTPDRVGGYTF

J: TRBJ2-2
D: TRBD2
V: TRBV11-2
length: 15
size: few
DNA: TGTGCCAGCAGCCCAGGGACTAGCCGCGGCGGGGAGCTGTTTTTT
CDR3: CASSPGTSRGGELFF

J: TRBJ2-7
D: TRBD1
V: TRBV5-1
length: 17
size: NA
DNA: TGCGCCAGCAGCTTGGTCGGACAGGGTCTAGGACCCTACGAGCAGTACTTC
CDR3: CASSLVGQGLGPYEQYF

J: TRBJ1-3
D: NA
V: TRBV21-1
length: 16
size: once
DNA: TGTGCCAGCAGCAGGGGACAGGTCAACCCGCAAAACACCATATATTTT
CDR3: CASSRGQVNPQNTIYF

J: TRBJ1-2
D: NA
V: TRBV2
length: 12
size: few
DNA: TGTGCCAGCTCCAAGGGGGGGTATGGCTACACCTTC
CDR3: CASSKGGYGYTF

J: TRBJ1-2
D: TRBD1
V: TRBV6-1
length: 14
size: NA
DNA: TGTGCCAGCAGTGTCGGACAGGGGTGGAGTGGCTACACCTTC
CDR3: CASSVGQGWSGYTF

J: TRBJ2-3
D: TRBD2
V: TRBV2
length: 17
size: NA
DNA: TGTGCCAGCAAGTTATCGCTGCTAGCGGGGGTCGCAGATACGCAGTATTTT
CDR3: CASKLSLLAGVADTQYF

J: TRBJ2-7
D: NA
V: TRBV6-1
length: 17
size: NA
DNA: TGTGCCAGCAGTGAATTTAAGGGGCGCGTCGAGTCCTACGAGCAGTACTTC
CDR3: CASSEFKGRVESYEQYF

J: TRBJ2-5
D: TRBD1
V: TRBV2
length: 15
size: NA
DNA: TGTGCCAGCAACTCGGACAGGTGGGACCAAGAGACCCAGTACTTC
CDR3: CASNSDRWDQETQYF

J: TRBJ2-2
D: TRBD2
V: TRBV7-6
length: 15
size: NA
DNA: TGTGCCAGCAGCTTATACGGGGGGTCCCCCGGGGAGCTGTTTTTT
CDR3: CASSLYGGSPGELFF

J: TRBJ2-3
D: TRBD2
V: TRBV5-1
length: 19
size: NA
DNA: TGCGCCAGCAGCTCGCTAGCGGGGGGCTCCCTCTCGGGCACAGATACGCAGTATTTT
CDR3: CASSSLAGGSLSGTDTQYF

J: TRBJ2-7
D: TRBD1
V: TRBV7-2
length: 16
size: NA
DNA: TGTGCCAGCAGACCCACCTCGACAGGGGTAGGCTACGAGCAGTACTTC
CDR3: CASRPTSTGVGYEQYF

J: TRBJ2-3
D: NA
V: TRBV4-2
length: 16
size: NA
DNA: TGTGCCAGCAGCCAGGGGCTAGCGACTAGCACAGATACGCAGTATTTT
CDR3: CASSQGLATSTDTQYF

J: TRBJ1-6
D: NA
V: TRBV5-4
length: 13
size: NA
DNA: TGTGCCAGCAGCTCGACGTGGGGCTCACCCCTCCACTTT
CDR3: CASSSTWGSPLHF

J: TRBJ1-2
D: NA
V: TRBV2
length: 13
size: NA
DNA: TGTGCCAGCAGTGAAGTGACAGGCTATGGCTACACCTTC
CDR3: CASSEVTGYGYTF

J: TRBJ2-5
D: TRBD1
V: TRBV14
length: 13
size: NA
DNA: TGTGCCAGCAGCCAGAGGGGGCTGGAGACCCAGTACTTC
CDR3: CASSQRGLETQYF

J: TRBJ2-3
D: NA
V: TRBV18
length: 11
size: few
DNA: TGTGCCAGCAGAGTCACAGATACGCAGTATTTT
CDR3: CASRVTDTQYF

J: TRBJ2-3
D: NA
V: TRBV7-6
length: 18
size: NA
DNA: TGTGCCAGCAGCCGCTTTCGCGCCCGTTCTACTAGCACAGATACGCAGTATTTT
CDR3: CASSRFRARSTSTDTQYF

J: TRBJ1-6
D: NA
V: TRBV7-9
length: 15
size: few
DNA: TGTGCCAGCAGCTTAGAGGGGTCCTATAATTCACCCCTCCACTTT
CDR3: CASSLEGSYNSPLHF

J: TRBJ1-4
D: NA
V: TRBV6-5
length: 14
size: NA
DNA: TGTGCCAGCCGTTATAGCCTCTCCAGTGAAAAACTGTTTTTT
CDR3: CASRYSLSSEKLFF